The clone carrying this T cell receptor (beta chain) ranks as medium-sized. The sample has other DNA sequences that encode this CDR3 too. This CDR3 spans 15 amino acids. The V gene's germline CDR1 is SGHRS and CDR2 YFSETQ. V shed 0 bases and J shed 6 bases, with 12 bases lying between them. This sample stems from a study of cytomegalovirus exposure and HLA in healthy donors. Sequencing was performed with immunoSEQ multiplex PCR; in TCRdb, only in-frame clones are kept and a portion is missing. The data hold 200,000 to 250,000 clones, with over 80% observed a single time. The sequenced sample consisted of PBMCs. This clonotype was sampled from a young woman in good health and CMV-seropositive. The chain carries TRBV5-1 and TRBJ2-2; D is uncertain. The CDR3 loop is CASSLAGLRAGELFF. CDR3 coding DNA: TGCGCCAGCAGCTTGGCTGGGTTACGGGCCGGGGAGCTGTTTTTT.